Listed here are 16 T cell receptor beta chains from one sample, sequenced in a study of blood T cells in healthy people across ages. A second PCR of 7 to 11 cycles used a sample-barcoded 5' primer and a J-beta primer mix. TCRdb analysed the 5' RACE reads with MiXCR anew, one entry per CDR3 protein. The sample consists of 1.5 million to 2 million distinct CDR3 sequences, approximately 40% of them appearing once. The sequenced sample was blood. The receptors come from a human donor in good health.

The CDR3 protein is CSAGGGLNEQFF. The CDR3 coding sequence is TGCAGTGCTGGCGGGGGGCTCAATGAGCAGTTCTTC. The rearrangement joins TRBV20-1 to TRBJ2-1, with 8 bases lining up with TRBD2. Germline V gives CDR1 DFQATT, CDR2 SNEGSKA (reference sequence). J gave up 6 bases and V 5 bases, and 3 bases lay outside the gene matches. The CDR3 covers 12 residues.

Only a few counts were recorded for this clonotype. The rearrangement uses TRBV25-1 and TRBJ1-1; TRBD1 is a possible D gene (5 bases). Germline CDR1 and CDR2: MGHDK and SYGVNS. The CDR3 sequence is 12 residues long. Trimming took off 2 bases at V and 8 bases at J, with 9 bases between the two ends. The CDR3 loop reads CASSERGREAFF. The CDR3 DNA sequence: TGTGCCAGCAGTGAAAGGGGCAGGGAAGCTTTCTTT.

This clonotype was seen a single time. The CDR3 DNA sequence: TGTGCCAGTCGGCGACAGGGAGAGAATCAGCCCCAGCATTTT. This codes for CASRRQGENQPQHF. V and J are TRBV28 and TRBJ1-5; 7 bases line up with TRBD1. Germline-derived CDR1 and CDR2 are MDHEN and SYDVKM. CDR3 length equals 14 residues. The V segment lost 9 bases and the J segment 4 bases; nucleotides outside the gene matches: 9.

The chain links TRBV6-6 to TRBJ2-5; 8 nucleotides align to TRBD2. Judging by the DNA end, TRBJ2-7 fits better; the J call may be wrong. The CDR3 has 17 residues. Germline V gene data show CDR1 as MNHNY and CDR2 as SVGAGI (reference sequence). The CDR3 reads CASSYTALSGDLYEQYF. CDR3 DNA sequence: TGTGCCAGCAGTTACACCGCCCTTAGCGGGGATCTATACGAGCAGTACTTC.

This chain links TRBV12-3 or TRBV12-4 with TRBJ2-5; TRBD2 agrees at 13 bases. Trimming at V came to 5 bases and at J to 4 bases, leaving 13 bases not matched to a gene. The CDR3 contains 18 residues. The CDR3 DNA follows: TGTGCCAGCAGTGATAAGCGGACTAGCGGGGGTCTCCGAGAGACCCAGTACTTC. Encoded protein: CASSDKRTSGGLRETQYF.

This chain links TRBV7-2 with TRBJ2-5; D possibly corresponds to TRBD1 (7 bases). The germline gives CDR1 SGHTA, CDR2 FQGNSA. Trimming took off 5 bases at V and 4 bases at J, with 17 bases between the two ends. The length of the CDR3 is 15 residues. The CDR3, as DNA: TGTGCCAGCAGCCGACGCACTCAGGGGGGAGAGACCCAGTACTTC. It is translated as CASSRRTQGGETQYF.

As DNA, the CDR3 is TGTGCCAGCAGTGAGGGGCCAAGGGTAGGGGAGACCCAGTACTTC. Translated: CASSEGPRVGETQYF. The chain couples TRBV2 to TRBJ2-5; possibly TRBD1 for D (5 bases). Germline CDR1 and CDR2: SNHLY and FYNNEI. The CDR3 extends over 15 amino acids. Trimming stripped 3 bases from V and 5 bases from J, with 16 bases between. The full variable domain, its missing parts supplied by reference TRBV2 and TRBJ2-5, is EPEVTQTPSHQVTQMGQEVILRCVPISNHLYFYWYRQILGQKVEFLVSFYNNEISEKSEIFDDQFSVERPDGSNFTLKIRSTKLEDSAMYFCASSEGPRVGETQYFGPGTRLLVL.

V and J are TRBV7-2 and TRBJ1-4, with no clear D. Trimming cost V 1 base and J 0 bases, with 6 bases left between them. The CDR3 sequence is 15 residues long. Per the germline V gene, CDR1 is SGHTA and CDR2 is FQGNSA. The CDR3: CASSLGSPTNEKLFF. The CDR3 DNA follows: TGTGCCAGCAGCTTAGGCAGTCCAACTAATGAAAAACTGTTTTTT.

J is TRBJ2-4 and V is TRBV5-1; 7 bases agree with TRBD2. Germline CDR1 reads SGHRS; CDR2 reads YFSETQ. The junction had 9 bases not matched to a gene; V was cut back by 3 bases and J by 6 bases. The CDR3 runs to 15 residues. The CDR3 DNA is TGCGCCAGCAGCTCCACCTTAGCGGGTTCAAACATTCAGTACTTC. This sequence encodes CASSSTLAGSNIQYF.

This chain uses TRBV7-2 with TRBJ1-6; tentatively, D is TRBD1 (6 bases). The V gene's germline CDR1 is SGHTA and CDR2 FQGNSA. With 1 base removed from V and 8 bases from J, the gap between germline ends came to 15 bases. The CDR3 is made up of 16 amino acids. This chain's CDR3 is CASSLDIQGYDSPLHF. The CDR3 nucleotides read TGTGCCAGCAGCTTAGATATCCAGGGGTACGATTCACCCCTCCACTTT.

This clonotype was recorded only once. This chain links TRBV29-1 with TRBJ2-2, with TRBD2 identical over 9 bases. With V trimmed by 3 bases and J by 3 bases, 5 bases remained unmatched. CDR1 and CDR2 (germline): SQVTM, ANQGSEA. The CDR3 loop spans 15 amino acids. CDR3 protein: CSVERGGEYTGELFF. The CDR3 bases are TGCAGCGTTGAGCGGGGGGGGGAGTACACCGGGGAGCTGTTTTTT.

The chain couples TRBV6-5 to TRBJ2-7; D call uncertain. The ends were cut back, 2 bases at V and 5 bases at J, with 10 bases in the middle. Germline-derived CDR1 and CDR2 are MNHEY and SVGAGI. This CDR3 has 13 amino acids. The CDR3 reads CASSYSFPDEQYF. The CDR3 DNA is TGTGCCAGCAGTTACAGCTTCCCCGACGAGCAGTACTTC.

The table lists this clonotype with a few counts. The CDR3 nucleotides are TGCGCCAGCAGCCAAGTTCTTATGGCCAAAAACATTCAGTACTTC. Encoded protein: CASSQVLMAKNIQYF. This sequence joins TRBV4-3 and TRBJ2-4; D is ambiguous. The germline CDR1 and CDR2 sequences are LGHNA and YSLEER. The V end lost 1 base, the J end lost 1 base, and 8 bases lay between the germline ends. This CDR3 is 15 amino acids long.

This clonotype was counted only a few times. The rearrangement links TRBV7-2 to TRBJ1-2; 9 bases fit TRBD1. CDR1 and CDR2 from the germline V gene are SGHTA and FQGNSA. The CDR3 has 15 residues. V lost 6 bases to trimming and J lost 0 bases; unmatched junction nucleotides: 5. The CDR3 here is CASSSGTGTNYGYTF. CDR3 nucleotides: TGTGCCAGCAGTTCCGGGACAGGGACTAACTATGGCTACACCTTC. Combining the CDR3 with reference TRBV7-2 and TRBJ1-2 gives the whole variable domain GAGVSQSPSNKVTEKGKDVELRCDPISGHTALYWYRQSLGQGLEFLIYFQGNSAPDKSGLPSDRFSAERTGGSVSTLTIQRTQQEDSAVYLCASSSGTGTNYGYTFGSGTRLTVV.

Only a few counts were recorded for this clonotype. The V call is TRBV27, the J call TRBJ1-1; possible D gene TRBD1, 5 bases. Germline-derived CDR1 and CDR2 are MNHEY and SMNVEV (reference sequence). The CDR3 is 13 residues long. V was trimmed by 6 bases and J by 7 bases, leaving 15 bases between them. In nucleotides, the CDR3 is TGTGCCAGCAGCGTAGGGGTTTTGGGTGAAGCTTTCTTT. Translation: CASSVGVLGEAFF.

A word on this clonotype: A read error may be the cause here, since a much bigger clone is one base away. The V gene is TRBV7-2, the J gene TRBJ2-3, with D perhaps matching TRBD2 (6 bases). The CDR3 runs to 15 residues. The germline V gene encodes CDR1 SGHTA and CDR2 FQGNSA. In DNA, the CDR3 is TGTGCCAGCAGCCTCGGGGGACTTGACACAGATACGCGGTATTTT. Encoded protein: CASSLGGLDTDTRYF.